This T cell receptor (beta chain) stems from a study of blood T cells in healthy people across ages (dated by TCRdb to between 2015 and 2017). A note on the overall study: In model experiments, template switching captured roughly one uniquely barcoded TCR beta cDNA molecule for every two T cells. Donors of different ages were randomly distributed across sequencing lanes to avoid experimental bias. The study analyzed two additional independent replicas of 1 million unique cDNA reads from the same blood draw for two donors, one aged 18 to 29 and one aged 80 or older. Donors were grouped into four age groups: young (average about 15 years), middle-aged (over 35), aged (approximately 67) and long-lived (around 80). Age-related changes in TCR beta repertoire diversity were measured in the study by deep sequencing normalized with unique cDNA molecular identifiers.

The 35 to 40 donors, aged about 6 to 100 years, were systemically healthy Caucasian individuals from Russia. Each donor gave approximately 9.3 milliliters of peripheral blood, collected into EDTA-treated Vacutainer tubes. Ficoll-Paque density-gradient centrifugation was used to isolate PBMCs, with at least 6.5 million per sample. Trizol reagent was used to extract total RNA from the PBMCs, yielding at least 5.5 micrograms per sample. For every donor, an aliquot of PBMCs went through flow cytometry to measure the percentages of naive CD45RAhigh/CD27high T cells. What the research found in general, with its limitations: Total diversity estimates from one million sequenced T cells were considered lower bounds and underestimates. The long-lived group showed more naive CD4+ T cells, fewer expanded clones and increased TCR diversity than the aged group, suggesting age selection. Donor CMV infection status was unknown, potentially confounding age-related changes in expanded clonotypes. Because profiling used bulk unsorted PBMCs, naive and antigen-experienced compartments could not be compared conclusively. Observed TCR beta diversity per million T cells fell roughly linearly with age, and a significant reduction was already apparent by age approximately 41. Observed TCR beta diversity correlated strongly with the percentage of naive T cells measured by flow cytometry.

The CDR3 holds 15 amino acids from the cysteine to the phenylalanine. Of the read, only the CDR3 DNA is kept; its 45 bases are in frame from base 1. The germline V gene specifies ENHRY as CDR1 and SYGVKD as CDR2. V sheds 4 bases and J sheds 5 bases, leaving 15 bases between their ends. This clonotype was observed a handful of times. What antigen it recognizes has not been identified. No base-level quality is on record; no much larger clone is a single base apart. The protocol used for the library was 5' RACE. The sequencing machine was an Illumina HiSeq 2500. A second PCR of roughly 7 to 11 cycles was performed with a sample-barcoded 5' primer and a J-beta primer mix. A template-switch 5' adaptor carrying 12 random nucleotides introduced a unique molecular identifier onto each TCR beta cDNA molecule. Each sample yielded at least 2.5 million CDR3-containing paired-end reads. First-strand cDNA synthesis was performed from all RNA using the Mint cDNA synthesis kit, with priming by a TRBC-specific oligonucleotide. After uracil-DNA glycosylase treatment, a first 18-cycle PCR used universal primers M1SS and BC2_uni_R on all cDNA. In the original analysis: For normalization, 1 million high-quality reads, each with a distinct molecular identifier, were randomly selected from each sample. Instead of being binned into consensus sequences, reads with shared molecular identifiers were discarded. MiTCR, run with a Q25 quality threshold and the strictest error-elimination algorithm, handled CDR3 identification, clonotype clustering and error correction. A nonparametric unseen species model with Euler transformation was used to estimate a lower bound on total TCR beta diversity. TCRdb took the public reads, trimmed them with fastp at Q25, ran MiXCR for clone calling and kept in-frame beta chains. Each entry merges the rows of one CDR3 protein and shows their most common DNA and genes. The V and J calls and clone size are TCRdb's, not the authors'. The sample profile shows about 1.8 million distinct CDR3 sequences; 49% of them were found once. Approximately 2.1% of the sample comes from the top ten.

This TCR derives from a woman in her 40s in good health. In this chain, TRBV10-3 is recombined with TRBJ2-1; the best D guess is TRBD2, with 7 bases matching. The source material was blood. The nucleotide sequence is TGTGCCATCAGTGCCCCCGGGGGGCAGAACAATGAGCAGTTCTTC. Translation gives CAISAPGGQNNEQFF.